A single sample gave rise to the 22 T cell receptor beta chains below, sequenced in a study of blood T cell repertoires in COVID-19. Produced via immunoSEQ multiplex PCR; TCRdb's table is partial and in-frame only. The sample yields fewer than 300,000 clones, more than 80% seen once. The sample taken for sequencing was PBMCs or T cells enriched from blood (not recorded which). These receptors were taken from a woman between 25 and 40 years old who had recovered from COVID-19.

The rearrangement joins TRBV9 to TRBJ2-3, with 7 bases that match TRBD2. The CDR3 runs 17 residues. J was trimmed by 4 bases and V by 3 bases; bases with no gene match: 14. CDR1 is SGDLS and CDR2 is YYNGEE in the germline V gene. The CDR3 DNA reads TGTGCCAGCAGCGGAGGCATGGGGGGAGGGCCCCCAGATACGCAGTATTTT. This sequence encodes CASSGGMGGGPPDTQYF.

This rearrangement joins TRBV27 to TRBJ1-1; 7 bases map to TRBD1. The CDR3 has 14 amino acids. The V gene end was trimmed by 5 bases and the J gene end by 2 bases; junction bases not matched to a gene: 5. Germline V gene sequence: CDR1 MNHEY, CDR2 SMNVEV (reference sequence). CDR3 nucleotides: TGTGCCAGCAGTCCCCGGGACAGAAACACTGAAGCTTTCTTT. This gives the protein CASSPRDRNTEAFF.

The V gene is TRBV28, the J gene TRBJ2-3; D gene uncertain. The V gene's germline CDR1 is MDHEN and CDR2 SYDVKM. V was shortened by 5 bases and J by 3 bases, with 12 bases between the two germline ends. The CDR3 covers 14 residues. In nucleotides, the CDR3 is TGTGCCAGCAGTGCTGCGGAGTTAACAGATACGCAGTATTTT. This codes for CASSAAELTDTQYF.

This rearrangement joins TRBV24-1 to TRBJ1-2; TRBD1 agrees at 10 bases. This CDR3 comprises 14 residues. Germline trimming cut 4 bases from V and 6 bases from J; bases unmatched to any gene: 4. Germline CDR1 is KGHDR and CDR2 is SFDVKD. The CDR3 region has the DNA TGTGCCACCAGTGAGGGGACAGGGGAGGATGGCTACACCTTC. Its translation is CATSEGTGEDGYTF.

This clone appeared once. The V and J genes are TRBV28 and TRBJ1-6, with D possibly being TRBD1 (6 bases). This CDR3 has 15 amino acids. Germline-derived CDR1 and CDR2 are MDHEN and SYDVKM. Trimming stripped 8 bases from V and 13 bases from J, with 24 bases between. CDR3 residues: CASHSGDRQVTPLHF. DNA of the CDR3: TGTGCCAGCCACTCAGGTGACAGGCAGGTAACCCCCCTCCACTTT.

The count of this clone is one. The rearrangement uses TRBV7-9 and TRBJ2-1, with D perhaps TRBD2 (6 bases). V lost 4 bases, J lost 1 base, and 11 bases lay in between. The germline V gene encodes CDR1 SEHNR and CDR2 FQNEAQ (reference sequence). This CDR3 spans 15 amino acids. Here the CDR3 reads CASSSGGLSYNEQFF. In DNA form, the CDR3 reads TGTGCCAGCAGCTCCGGGGGTCTGTCCTACAATGAGCAGTTCTTC.

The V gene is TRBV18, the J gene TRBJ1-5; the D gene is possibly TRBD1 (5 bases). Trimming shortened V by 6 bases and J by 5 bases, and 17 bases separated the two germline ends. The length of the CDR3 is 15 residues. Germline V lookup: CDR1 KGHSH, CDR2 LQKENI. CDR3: CASSPTWGGYQPQHF. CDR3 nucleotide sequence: TGTGCCAGCTCCCCTACGTGGGGGGGTTATCAGCCCCAGCATTTT.

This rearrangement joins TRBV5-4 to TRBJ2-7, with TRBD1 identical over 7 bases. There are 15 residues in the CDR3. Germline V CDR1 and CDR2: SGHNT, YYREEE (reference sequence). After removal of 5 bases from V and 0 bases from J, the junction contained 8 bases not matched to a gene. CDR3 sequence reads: CASSAGTVASYEQYF. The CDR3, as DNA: TGTGCCAGCAGTGCCGGGACAGTCGCCTCCTACGAGCAGTACTTC.

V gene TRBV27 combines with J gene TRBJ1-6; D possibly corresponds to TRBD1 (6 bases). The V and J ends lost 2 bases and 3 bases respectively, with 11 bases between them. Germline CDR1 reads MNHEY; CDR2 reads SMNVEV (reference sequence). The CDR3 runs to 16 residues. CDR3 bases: TGTGCCAGCAGTTTAGACAGGACCGTCTATAATTCACCCCTCCACTTT. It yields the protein CASSLDRTVYNSPLHF.

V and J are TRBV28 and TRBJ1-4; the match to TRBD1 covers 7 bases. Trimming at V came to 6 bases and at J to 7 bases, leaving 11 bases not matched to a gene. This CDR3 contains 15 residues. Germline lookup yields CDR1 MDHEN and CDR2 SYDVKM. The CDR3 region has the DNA TGTGCCAGCAGACCGTACCGACAGGGAATTGAAAAACTGTTTTTT. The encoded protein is CASRPYRQGIEKLFF.

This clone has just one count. DNA of the CDR3: TGTGCCAGCAGCTCCGGTCCCCGCAGCGCAGATGGCTACACCTTC. Amino acid sequence: CASSSGPRSADGYTF. The J gene is TRBJ1-2, the V gene TRBV7-3; D gene unclear. This CDR3 is 15 amino acids long. Germline V lookup: CDR1 SGHTA, CDR2 FQGTGA. The V end lost 4 bases, the J end lost 6 bases, and 18 bases lay between the germline ends.

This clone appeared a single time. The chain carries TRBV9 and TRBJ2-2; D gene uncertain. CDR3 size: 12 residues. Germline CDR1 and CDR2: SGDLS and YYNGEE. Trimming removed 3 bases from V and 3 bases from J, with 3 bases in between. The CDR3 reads CASSAYTGELFF. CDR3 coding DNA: TGTGCCAGCAGCGCCTACACCGGGGAGCTGTTTTTT.

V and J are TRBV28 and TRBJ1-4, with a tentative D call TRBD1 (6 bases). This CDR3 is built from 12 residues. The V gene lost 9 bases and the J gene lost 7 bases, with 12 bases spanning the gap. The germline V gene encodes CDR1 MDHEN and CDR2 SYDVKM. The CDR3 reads CASTGSSEKLFF. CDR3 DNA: TGTGCCAGTACAGGGAGCTCTGAAAAACTGTTTTTT. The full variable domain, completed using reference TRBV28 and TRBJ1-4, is DVKVTQSSRYLVKRTGEKVFLECVQDMDHENMFWYRQDPGLGLRLIYFSYDVKMKEKGDIPEGYSVSREKKERFSLILESASTNQTSMYLCASTGSSEKLFFGSGTQLSVL.

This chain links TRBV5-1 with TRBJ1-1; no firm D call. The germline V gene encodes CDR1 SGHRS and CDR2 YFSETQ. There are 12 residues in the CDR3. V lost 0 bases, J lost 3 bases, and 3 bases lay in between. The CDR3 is CASSLGHTEAFF. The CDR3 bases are TGCGCCAGCAGCTTGGGGCACACTGAAGCTTTCTTT.

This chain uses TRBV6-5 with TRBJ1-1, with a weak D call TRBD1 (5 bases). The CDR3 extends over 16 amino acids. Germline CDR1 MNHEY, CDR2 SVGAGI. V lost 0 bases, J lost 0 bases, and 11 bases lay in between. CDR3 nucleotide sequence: TGTGCCAGCAGTTACTCGAGTGGGGGGATGAACACTGAAGCTTTCTTT. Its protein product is CASSYSSGGMNTEAFF.

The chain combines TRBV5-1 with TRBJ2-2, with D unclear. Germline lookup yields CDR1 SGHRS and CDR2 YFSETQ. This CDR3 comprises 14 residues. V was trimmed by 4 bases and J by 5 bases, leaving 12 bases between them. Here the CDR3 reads CASSPLGGTGELFF. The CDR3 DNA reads TGCGCCAGCAGCCCATTAGGCGGAACCGGGGAGCTGTTTTTT.

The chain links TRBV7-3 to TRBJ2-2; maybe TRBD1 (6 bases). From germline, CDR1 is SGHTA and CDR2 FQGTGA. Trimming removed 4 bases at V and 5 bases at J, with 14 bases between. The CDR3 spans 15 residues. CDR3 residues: CASSSNRAWTGELFF. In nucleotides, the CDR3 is TGTGCCAGCAGCTCAAACAGGGCGTGGACCGGGGAGCTGTTTTTT.

As DNA, the CDR3 is TGCGCCAGCAGCCCGGACACTACAATGAACACTGAAGCTTTCTTT. Its translation is CASSPDTTMNTEAFF. This chain links TRBV5-1 with TRBJ1-1; the D gene is possibly TRBD1 (5 bases). Between the trimmed V and J ends, which lost 4 bases and 0 bases, there was a span of 13 bases. The germline CDR1 and CDR2 sequences are SGHRS and YFSETQ. The CDR3 sequence is 15 residues long.

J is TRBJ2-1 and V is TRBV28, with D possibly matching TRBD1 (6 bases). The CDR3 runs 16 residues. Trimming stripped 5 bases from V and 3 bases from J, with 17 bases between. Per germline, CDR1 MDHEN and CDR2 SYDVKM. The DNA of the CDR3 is TGTGCCAGCAGTACCACGGCGAGGGGGATCTACAATGAGCAGTTCTTC. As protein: CASSTTARGIYNEQFF. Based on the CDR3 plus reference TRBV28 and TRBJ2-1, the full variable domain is DVKVTQSSRYLVKRTGEKVFLECVQDMDHENMFWYRQDPGLGLRLIYFSYDVKMKEKGDIPEGYSVSREKKERFSLILESASTNQTSMYLCASSTTARGIYNEQFFGPGTRLTVL.

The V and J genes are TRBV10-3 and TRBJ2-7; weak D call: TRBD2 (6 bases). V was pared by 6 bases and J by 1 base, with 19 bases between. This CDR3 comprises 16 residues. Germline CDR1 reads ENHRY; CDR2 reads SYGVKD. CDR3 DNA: TGTGCCATCAGCCGGTGGGGGGTCAATACTTCCTACGAGCAGTACTTC. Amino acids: CAISRWGVNTSYEQYF.

CDR3 residues: CASGGLAHGELFF. The CDR3 DNA reads TGTGCCAGCGGGGGACTAGCGCACGGGGAGCTGTTTTTT. The V call is TRBV5-8, the J call TRBJ2-2, with 10 bases lining up with TRBD2. V dropped 7 bases and J dropped 7; count of bases not matched to a gene: 4. The CDR3 loop spans 13 amino acids. Per germline, CDR1 SGHTS and CDR2 YDEGEE.

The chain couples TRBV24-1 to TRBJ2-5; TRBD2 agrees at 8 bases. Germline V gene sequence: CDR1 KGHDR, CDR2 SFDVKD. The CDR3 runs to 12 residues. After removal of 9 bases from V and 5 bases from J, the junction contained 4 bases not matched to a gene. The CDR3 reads CATESGSETQYF. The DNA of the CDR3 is TGTGCCACCGAGAGCGGGAGCGAGACCCAGTACTTC.